The rows below give T cell receptor beta chains drawn from one sample of a study of T cell responses to AZD1222 COVID-19 vaccine. The repertoire was sequenced with immunoSEQ multiplex PCR; TCRdb's copy has only in-frame clones and lacks some. Of over 90,000 clones listed, 91% are singletons. Source: peripheral blood, taken on day 0 of AZD1222 vaccination. These receptors all stem from an adult in good health. The CDR3 runs from the conserved cysteine through the conserved F or W. D genes are given only for firm matches. The size of a clone is reported for some rows only, either as once, few or many, or as a class for expanded clones.

size	V	J	D	DNA	CDR3
.	TRBV10-1	TRBJ1-5	TRBD1	TGCGCCAGCATAGGGACAGATAGCAATCAGCCCCAGCATTTT	CASIGTDSNQPQHF
.	TRBV6-6	TRBJ1-1	TRBD1	TGTGCCAGCAGTTACCGGGACAGGGGGGCTGAAGCTTTCTTT	CASSYRDRGAEAFF
.	TRBV27	TRBJ1-4	TRBD1	TGTGCCAGCAGTCCGGGACAGGGCCCTAATGAAAAACTGTTTTTT	CASSPGQGPNEKLFF
.	TRBV7-2	TRBJ2-2	.	TGTGCCAGCTCTTCTCCTCTGGTTACCGGGGAGCTGTTTTTT	CASSSPLVTGELFF
.	TRBV19	TRBJ2-5	TRBD1	TGTGCCAGTAGTACGGGACAGGGTAGTCGAAAGGAGATACGGGAGACCCAGTACTTC	CASSTGQGSRKEIRETQYF
.	TRBV27	TRBJ2-7	.	TGTGCCAGCAGTTTATCGAGGCTGGCTAGGGCACCAGCCCTCGACGAGCAGTACTTC	CASSLSRLARAPALDEQYF
.	TRBV7-8	TRBJ1-3	.	TGTGCCAGCAGCTCGTCGACGGGAGCCATCTCTGGAAACACCATATATTTT	CASSSSTGAISGNTIYF
.	TRBV2	TRBJ2-7	TRBD1	TGTGCCAGCAGCGAAACAGGGGCACGGTCCTACGAGCAGTACTTC	CASSETGARSYEQYF
.	TRBV24-1	TRBJ2-1	.	TGTGCCACCAGTGACTGGACAGACCGAGTTGCAATGTTCTTC	CATSDWTDRVAMFF
.	TRBV20-1	TRBJ2-1	.	TGCAGTGGAGGGGGAAACGGGCAGTTCTTC	CSGGGNGQFF
.	TRBV7-2	TRBJ2-3	.	TGTGCCAGCAGCCGTACCTTACTTGATACGGATACGCAGTATTTT	CASSRTLLDTDTQYF
few	TRBV10-2	TRBJ2-7	.	TGCGCCAGCGGGGATAAGGGTAAGCCCTCCTACGAGCAGTACTTC	CASGDKGKPSYEQYF
.	TRBV20-1	TRBJ1-3	.	TGCAGTGCTAGTGGGGCCTCTGGAAACACCATATATTTT	CSASGASGNTIYF
.	TRBV19	TRBJ2-1	TRBD2	TGTGCCAGTAGTAAATTACTAGCGGGAGGTTACAATGAGCAGTTCTTC	CASSKLLAGGYNEQFF
once	TRBV18	TRBJ2-3	.	TGTGCCAGCTCACCCCCCCTCACAGATACGCAGTATTTT	CASSPPLTDTQYF
once	TRBV7-2	TRBJ2-2	.	TGTGCCAGCAGCCACACCGGGGAGCTGTTTTTT	CASSHTGELFF
.	TRBV28	TRBJ2-5	.	TGTGCCAGCAGCTCTTCGGGAAGGAGAGAGACCCAGTACTTC	CASSSSGRRETQYF
.	TRBV6-4	TRBJ2-1	TRBD2	TGTGCCAGCAGTGACTCGATAGCGGGAGGGCCGAATGAGCAGTTCTTC	CASSDSIAGGPNEQFF
.	TRBV28	TRBJ2-7	TRBD1	TGTGCCAGCAGACCGACAGGGTACTACGAGCAGTACTTC	CASRPTGYYEQYF
once	TRBV30	TRBJ1-2	TRBD1	TGTGCCTTGGACAGGTCGAGGGCGGGAGGCTACACCTTC	CALDRSRAGGYTF
.	TRBV28	TRBJ2-7	TRBD2	TGTGCCAGCAGTTTATGGGCGGGAGAGGAAGACGAGCAGTACTTC	CASSLWAGEEDEQYF
once	TRBV11-2	TRBJ1-2	.	TGTGCCAGCAGCTTAGCCCTGACAGGCTCTGGCTACACCTTC	CASSLALTGSGYTF
.	TRBV4-1	TRBJ1-1	.	TGCGCCAGCAGCCCCACAGGACCCTACACTGAAGCTTTCTTT	CASSPTGPYTEAFF
.	TRBV6-2/TRBV6-3	TRBJ1-5	.	TGTGCCAGCAGTTACGGGCCTCCAGGGAATCAGCCCCAGCATTTT	CASSYGPPGNQPQHF
once	TRBV5-1	TRBJ1-4	TRBD1	TGCGCCAGCAGCTTGGGACAGGGATTGTCGACTAATGAAAAACTGTTTTTT	CASSLGQGLSTNEKLFF
.	TRBV30	TRBJ2-5	.	TGTGCCTGGAGGGCGGCGGGCCCTGAAGAGACCCAGTACTTC	CAWRAAGPEETQYF
.	TRBV28	TRBJ2-5	TRBD2	TGTGCCAGCAGTTTGGGCGGCGGGAGGGCCGCAGAGACCCAGTACTTC	CASSLGGGRAAETQYF
.	TRBV6-5	TRBJ1-2	.	TGTGCCAGCAGCTGGACGGCATATGGCTACACCTTC	CASSWTAYGYTF
.	TRBV10-3	TRBJ1-6	TRBD1	TGTGCCATCAGTGAAAGGACAGGGGGTAATTCACCCCTCCACTTT	CAISERTGGNSPLHF
.	TRBV4-3	TRBJ2-6	.	TGCGCCAGCAGTTTCTCTGGGGCCAACGTCCTGACTTTC	CASSFSGANVLTF
.	TRBV2	TRBJ2-7	.	TGTGCCAGCAGTCGAGCCGGGACGGTTGCAATTTACGAGCAGTACTTC	CASSRAGTVAIYEQYF
.	TRBV30	TRBJ1-1	.	TGTGCCTGGAGTAAGTGGAACACTGAAGCTTTCTTT	CAWSKWNTEAFF
.	TRBV19	TRBJ2-1	TRBD1	TGTGCCAGTAGTAGGGACAGGGAACCCTACAATGAGCAGTTCTTC	CASSRDREPYNEQFF
.	TRBV28	TRBJ1-5	.	TGTGCCAGCAGTATCCCCCCCCAGCAGCCCCAGCATTTT	CASSIPPQQPQHF
once	TRBV27	TRBJ2-7	.	TGTGCCAGCAGTTTTAGGGGCCACGAGCAGTACTTC	CASSFRGHEQYF
.	TRBV6-5	TRBJ1-1	TRBD1	TGTGCCAGCGGACAGGGGGCGAGGACTGAAGCTTTCTTT	CASGQGARTEAFF
.	TRBV5-5	TRBJ1-6	.	TGTGCCAGCAGGGACACGGCTAATTCACCCCTCCACTTT	CASRDTANSPLHF
.	TRBV7-9	TRBJ1-1	.	TGTGCCAGCAGCCCGCGGTGGGAGGTGAAGAGGACTGAAGCTTTCTTT	CASSPRWEVKRTEAFF
.	TRBV18	TRBJ2-7	.	TGTGCCAGCTCACCTAACAACCTTGACGAGCAGTACTTC	CASSPNNLDEQYF
.	TRBV10-3	TRBJ1-1	.	TGTGCCATCAGTGCGGACACGAACACTGAAGCTTTCTTT	CAISADTNTEAFF
.	TRBV28	TRBJ2-7	TRBD1	TGTGCCAGCAGCCCCACCGGGACAGGGGGGAACGAGCAGTACTTC	CASSPTGTGGNEQYF
.	TRBV7-6	TRBJ1-6	TRBD1	TGTGCCAGCAGTCGCGGACAGGGCTATAATTCACCCCTCCACTTT	CASSRGQGYNSPLHF
.	TRBV18	TRBJ2-5	TRBD1	TGTGCCAGCTCACCGGGACAGTCCCAAGAGACCCAGTACTTC	CASSPGQSQETQYF
.	TRBV7-2	TRBJ2-2	TRBD1	TGTGCCAGCAGCTTAGAAAGGCGGACAGGGGACACCGGGGAGCTGTTTTTT	CASSLERRTGDTGELFF
.	TRBV4-1	TRBJ2-7	TRBD1	TGCGCCAGCTGGGAGGGACAGGGGCTCGATTTTGGGGAGCAGTACTTC	CASWEGQGLDFGEQYF
.	TRBV30	TRBJ2-7	.	TGTGCCTGGAGTGTGCAGGGGTACGAGCAGTACTTC	CAWSVQGYEQYF
.	TRBV30	TRBJ1-5	TRBD1	TGTGCCTGGAGTGCCGGGACAGGGGGCAATCAGCCCCAGCATTTT	CAWSAGTGGNQPQHF
.	TRBV24-1	TRBJ2-7	TRBD1	TGTGCCACCAGTGACCACGGACAGGGCTCCTACGAGCAGTACTTC	CATSDHGQGSYEQYF
.	TRBV12-3/TRBV12-4	TRBJ2-1	TRBD2	TGTGCCAGCAGTTTAGTCCGGGGGGATGAGCAGTTCTTC	CASSLVRGDEQFF
.	TRBV7-3	TRBJ2-6	.	TGTGCCAGCAGCATAGACAACGTCCTGACTTTC	CASSIDNVLTF
.	TRBV28	TRBJ2-5	TRBD2	TGTGCCAGCAGTCCGCAGACTGGGCGGGGGAGCTTCGGGACCCAGTACTTC	CASSPQTGRGSFGTQYF
once	TRBV9	TRBJ2-1	TRBD2	TGTGCCAGCAGCGTAGATCAGCGGGAGGGCCGGGATGAGCAGTTCTTC	CASSVDQREGRDEQFF